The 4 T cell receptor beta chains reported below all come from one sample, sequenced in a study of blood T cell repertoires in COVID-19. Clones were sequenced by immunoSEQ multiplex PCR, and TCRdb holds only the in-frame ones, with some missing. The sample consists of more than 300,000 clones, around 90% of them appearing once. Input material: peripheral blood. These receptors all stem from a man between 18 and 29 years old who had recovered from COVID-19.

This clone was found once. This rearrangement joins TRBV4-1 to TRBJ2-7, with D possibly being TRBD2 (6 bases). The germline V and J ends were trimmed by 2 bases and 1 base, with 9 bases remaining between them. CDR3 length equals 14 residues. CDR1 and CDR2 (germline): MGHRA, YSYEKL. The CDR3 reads CASSQPGLSYEQYF. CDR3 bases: TGCGCCAGCAGCCAACCGGGACTGTCCTACGAGCAGTACTTC.

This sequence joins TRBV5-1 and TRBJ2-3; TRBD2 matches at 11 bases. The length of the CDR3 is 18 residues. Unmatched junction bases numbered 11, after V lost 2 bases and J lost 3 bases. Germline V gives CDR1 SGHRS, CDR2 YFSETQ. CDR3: CASSFNPLAGVGTDTQYF. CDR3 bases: TGCGCCAGCAGCTTTAACCCACTAGCGGGAGTTGGAACAGATACGCAGTATTTT.

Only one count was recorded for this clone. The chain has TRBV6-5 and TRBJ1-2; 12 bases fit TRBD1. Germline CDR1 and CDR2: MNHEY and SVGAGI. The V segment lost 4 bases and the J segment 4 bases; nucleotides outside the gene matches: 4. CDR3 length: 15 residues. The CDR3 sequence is CASSSPGQGAYGYTF. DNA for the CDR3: TGTGCCAGCAGTTCCCCGGGACAGGGGGCCTATGGCTACACCTTC.

The CDR3 nucleotides are TGTGCCAGCAGTCCATCCCCCCCATCAGGTGTCCCCTACAATGAGCAGTTCTTC. Its translation: CASSPSPPSGVPYNEQFF. V is TRBV6-4 and J is TRBJ2-1; D remains ambiguous. Germline V CDR1 and CDR2: MRHNA, SNTAGT. Trimming removed 5 bases at V and 2 bases at J, with 22 bases between. The CDR3 covers 18 residues.